Included here is one T cell receptor beta chain sequence, with context. The antigen remains unidentified. RNA totalling roughly 0.45 to 1 ug underwent reverse transcription with random hexamers. The amplification used immunoSEQ multiplex PCR on TCR beta CDR3; it spanned 54 Vbeta and 13 Jbeta. From the immunoSEQ multiplex PCR reads, TCRdb called clonotypes with MiXCR, one entry per CDR3 protein. The profile shows some 170,000 distinct CDR3 sequences, about 94% of them singletons. The sequenced target, TCR beta, came from blood CD8+ and CD4+ T cells. This record comes from a study of CD8 T cells in Susac syndrome. Germline V gene lookup returns CDR1 SNHLY and CDR2 FYNNEI. The CDR3 length is 10 residues. V was trimmed by 8 bases and J by 7 bases, leaving 8 bases between them. Study-level findings and limits: The Susac syndrome CD4+ T cell repertoires displayed no clonal expansion.

The sample consisted of CD4+ T cells from PBMCs. The TCR was taken from a human donor with Susac syndrome. The rearrangement joins TRBV2 to TRBJ2-5; tentatively, D is TRBD2 (5 bases). DNA of the CDR3: TGTGCCAGCGGCCGGGGGACCCAGTACTTC. It is translated as CASGRGTQYF.